The 19 T cell receptor beta chains listed next were all sequenced from one sample in a study of shared clonotypes between healthy human individuals. Method: immunoSEQ multiplex PCR; TCRdb's copy keeps in-frame clones and lacks some. The data show 1.6 million or so clones, with approximately 98.5% seen just once and approximately 0.38% held by the top ten. Sequenced input: naive CD4+ T cells sorted from blood. Indicated subset: CD45RA+ positively selected. The source is a man younger than 40 in good health.

This clone was seen only once. The chain carries TRBV5-4 and TRBJ2-1; 9 positions agree with TRBD1. This CDR3 contains 14 residues. V was clipped by 5 bases and J by 8 bases; unmatched bases: 8. Germline assignment: CDR1 SGHNT and CDR2 YYREEE (reference sequence). CDR3: CASSLTGGAHEQFF. Here the CDR3 DNA reads TGTGCCAGCAGTTTAACAGGGGGCGCCCATGAGCAGTTCTTC.

This chain links TRBV28 with TRBJ1-1; possibly TRBD1 for D (5 bases). CDR3 length equals 11 residues. The V gene's germline CDR1 is MDHEN and CDR2 SYDVKM. V was cut by 6 bases and J by 11 bases, with 13 bases left in between. CDR3 sequence: CASSLSWGAFF. The CDR3 DNA sequence: TGTGCCAGCAGCCTCAGTTGGGGGGCTTTCTTT.

The gene calls are TRBV18 and TRBJ2-1; a weak D match, TRBD1 (5 bases). The germline V and J ends were trimmed by 4 bases and 1 base, with 8 bases remaining between them. The CDR3 runs to 14 residues. CDR1 and CDR2 from the germline V gene are KGHSH and LQKENI. The CDR3 DNA follows: TGTGCCAGCTCACTAAGGGGATCCTACAATGAGCAGTTCTTC. This translates into CASSLRGSYNEQFF.

V is TRBV5-5 and J is TRBJ2-7; no reliable D call. V lost 3 bases and J 4 bases, leaving 8 bases between the germline ends. The CDR3 has 12 amino acids. Per germline, CDR1 SGHKS and CDR2 YYEKEE (reference sequence). The CDR3 here is CASSSNKYEQYF. CDR3 coding DNA: TGTGCCAGCAGCTCGAACAAATACGAGCAGTACTTC.

CDR3 nucleotides: TGCGCCAGCAGCTTAGGACTAGGGGGCGGCGATGAGCAGTTCTTC. It translates to CASSLGLGGGDEQFF. The V gene is TRBV5-1, the J gene TRBJ2-1; either TRBD1 or TRBD2 may supply D (7 bases each). The CDR3 has 15 residues. Germline CDR1 and CDR2: SGHRS and YFSETQ. The V and J ends lost 2 bases and 8 bases respectively, with 17 bases between them.

As to this clone: This sample includes further DNA sequences coding for the same CDR3. CDR3 region: CASSPPGTTEAFF. CDR3 bases: TGTGCCAGCTCACCACCCGGGACCACTGAAGCTTTCTTT. V gene TRBV18 combines with J gene TRBJ1-1; TRBD1 is a possible D gene (5 bases). V was clipped by 0 bases and J by 4 bases, with 6 bases between them. CDR3 length: 13 amino acids. CDR1 is KGHSH, CDR2 LQKENI, per germline.

This clone was seen a single time. V is TRBV2 and J is TRBJ1-5, with a possible D match to TRBD1 (5 bases). Trimming shortened V by 3 bases and J by 4 bases, and 13 bases separated the two germline ends. The CDR3 sequence is 15 residues long. The germline V gene encodes CDR1 SNHLY and CDR2 FYNNEI. This chain's CDR3 is CASSDSGWGNQPQHF. DNA of the CDR3: TGTGCCAGCAGTGATTCAGGGTGGGGGAATCAGCCCCAGCATTTT.

J is TRBJ2-2 and V is TRBV11-1; unclear D gene. Germline V gene data show CDR1 as SGHAT and CDR2 as FQDESV (reference sequence). The length of the CDR3 is 15 residues. The ends were cut back, 3 bases at V and 0 bases at J, with 8 bases in the middle. CDR3 DNA sequence: TGTGCCAGCAGCTTGAGTGAAGCGAACACCGGGGAGCTGTTTTTT. Translation: CASSLSEANTGELFF.

This clone occurred once. The chain combines TRBV28 with TRBJ1-1, with a possible D match to TRBD1 (5 bases). Germline V CDR1 and CDR2: MDHEN, SYDVKM. The CDR3 extends over 14 amino acids. Trimming stripped 4 bases from V and 1 base from J, with 10 bases between. CDR3 protein: CASSSGWANTEAFF. DNA of the CDR3: TGTGCCAGCAGTTCAGGGTGGGCGAACACTGAAGCTTTCTTT.

The chain combines TRBV9 with TRBJ2-7; D is perhaps TRBD1 or TRBD2 (5 bases each). The CDR3 covers 14 residues. The germline V gene encodes CDR1 SGDLS and CDR2 YYNGEE. V lost 4 bases and J 6 bases, leaving 17 bases between the germline ends. The CDR3 DNA reads TGTGCCAGCAGCCCGGAGGACAACTTGGGCGAGCAGTACTTC. Its translation: CASSPEDNLGEQYF. Together with reference TRBV9 and TRBJ2-7, the CDR3 gives the full variable domain: DSGVTQTPKHLITATGQRVTLRCSPRSGDLSVYWYQQSLDQGLQFLIQYYNGEERAKGNILERFSAQQFPDLHSELNLSSLELGDSALYFCASSPEDNLGEQYFGPGTRLTVT.

The V call is TRBV9, the J call TRBJ2-3, with TRBD1 identical over 7 bases. CDR1 is SGDLS, CDR2 YYNGEE, per germline. The V and J ends lost 3 bases and 0 bases, in that order; junction bases with no gene match: 4. The CDR3 sequence is 15 residues long. The CDR3: CASSGGQPSTDTQYF. CDR3 sequence (DNA): TGTGCCAGCAGCGGGGGACAGCCTAGCACAGATACGCAGTATTTT.

Notes on this clone: This sample includes further DNA sequences coding for the same CDR3. The chain has TRBV7-8 and TRBJ1-4, with 11 bases lining up with TRBD1. CDR1 SGHVS and CDR2 FQNEAQ come from the germline V gene. This CDR3 comprises 15 residues. V was clipped by 0 bases and J by 7 bases; unmatched bases: 1. CDR3: CASSLAGQGAEKLFF. The CDR3 DNA reads as TGTGCCAGCAGCTTAGCCGGACAGGGGGCTGAAAAACTGTTTTTT.

The V and J genes are TRBV6-1 and TRBJ1-1; TRBD1 agrees at 7 bases. In germline, CDR1 is MNHNS, CDR2 SASEGT. CDR3 size: 14 residues. V gave up 7 bases and J gave up 1 base; unmatched junction bases: 6. The CDR3 sequence is CASTRTGQNTEAFF. CDR3 coding DNA: TGTGCCAGCACCAGGACAGGCCAGAACACTGAAGCTTTCTTT.

The J gene is TRBJ2-7, the V gene TRBV7-9, with no clear D. The germline gives CDR1 SEHNR, CDR2 FQNEAQ (reference sequence). V was pared by 5 bases and J by 1 base, with 15 bases between. This CDR3 is built from 15 residues. Here the CDR3 reads CASSPQSRKSYEQYF. In DNA, the CDR3 is TGTGCCAGCAGCCCTCAATCGAGGAAGTCCTACGAGCAGTACTTC.

This clone was seen once. The chain links TRBV4-3 to TRBJ2-2, with TRBD1 matching over 7 bases. The CDR3 has 16 amino acids. Per germline, CDR1 LGHNA and CDR2 YSLEER. V lost 1 base to trimming and J lost 4 bases; unmatched junction nucleotides: 6. The CDR3 DNA follows: TGCGCCAGCAGCCAAGGGTCCACAGGGGCCACCGGGGAGCTGTTTTTT. Translating it yields CASSQGSTGATGELFF.

The V call is TRBV11-2, the J call TRBJ1-5, with D hard to call. Germline values: CDR1 SGHAT, CDR2 FQNNGV. V lost 2 bases and J lost 3, with 11 bases in between. This CDR3 contains 15 residues. The CDR3: CASSLSYQLNQPQHF. CDR3 sequence (DNA): TGTGCCAGCAGCTTATCATACCAGCTCAATCAGCCCCAGCATTTT.

Note on this clone: Other DNA sequences of this sample code for an identical CDR3. The V call is TRBV18, the J call TRBJ2-2; D is undetermined. The CDR3 has 12 residues. Germline CDR1 is KGHSH and CDR2 is LQKENI. V shed 4 bases and J shed 2 bases, with 2 bases lying between them. DNA for the CDR3: TGTGCCAGCTCACGCAACACCGGGGAGCTGTTTTTT. Translating gives CASSRNTGELFF.

The J gene is TRBJ1-1, the V gene TRBV7-2, with D perhaps matching TRBD1 (5 bases). Per the germline V gene, CDR1 is SGHTA and CDR2 is FQGNSA. Between the trimmed V and J ends, which lost 0 bases and 5 bases, there was a span of 7 bases. This CDR3 has 13 amino acids. CDR3 sequence reads: CASSLAAGTEAFF. The CDR3 DNA sequence: TGTGCCAGCAGCTTAGCGGCAGGGACTGAAGCTTTCTTT.

The rearrangement joins TRBV18 to TRBJ2-5; D perhaps matches TRBD2 (6 bases). The CDR3 spans 16 residues. The germline V and J ends were trimmed by 0 bases and 1 base, with 12 bases remaining between them. CDR1 and CDR2 (germline): KGHSH, LQKENI. In nucleotides, the CDR3 is TGTGCCAGCTCACCACCCGCTTCTAGCGCCCAAGAGACCCAGTACTTC. This encodes CASSPPASSAQETQYF.